Only a few counts were recorded for the clone carrying this TCR beta chain. This sample stems from a study of cytomegalovirus exposure and HLA in healthy donors. Both 60 Vbeta primers and 13 Jbeta primers went into the PCR. The data were produced by immunoSEQ multiplex PCR, yet TCRdb's version contains in-frame clones alone and is incomplete. This table has about 160,000 clones, around four fifths appearing once. The V and J ends lost 5 bases and 4 bases, in that order; junction bases with no gene match: 9. From germline, CDR1 is SGHTA and CDR2 FQGNSA. This CDR3 spans 16 amino acids. The sequence was collected from a boy younger than 10 in good health and CMV-seronegative. The chain carries TRBV7-2 and TRBJ2-1; 9 nucleotides line up with TRBD2. Material: PBMCs. CDR3 in amino acids: CASSPASGGTYNEQFF. CDR3 nucleotide sequence: TGTGCCAGCAGCCCGGCGAGCGGGGGGACTTACAATGAGCAGTTCTTC.